The entry below gives a single T cell receptor (beta chain) sequence along with its context. The antigen is not known. PRAID featured prominent immunodeficiency. Some clones are missing from TCRdb's copy, which holds only in-frame ones; the method was immunoSEQ multiplex PCR. The data hold 68,000 or so clones, with approximately 91% observed a single time. The data are from a study of stem cell transplantation in POMP-related autoinflammatory disease. Study-level background: Before transplant, CD4+ T cells skewed naive and CD8+ proportions were low.

Whole-study results and caveats: In patients with PRAID, every analyzed T-cell subset tended to show lower diversity and higher clonality. Fewer unique TRB V-J gene pairings were identified in patients with PRAID.

The V gene end was trimmed by 1 base and the J gene end by 4 bases; junction bases not matched to a gene: 2. The germline V gene has CDR1 SGHTA and CDR2 FQGNSA. The CDR3 is 15 residues long. The chain couples TRBV7-2 to TRBJ2-7, with TRBD2 identical over 12 bases. This receptor was taken from a human patient with POMP-related autoinflammation and immune dysregulation (PRAID). Some T cells here may be from the graft donor. The sequenced sample was CD4+ T cells from PBMCs, obtained after stem cell transplantation. The CDR3 protein is CASSLGTSGVYEQYF. CDR3 bases: TGTGCCAGCAGCTTAGGGACTAGCGGGGTTTACGAGCAGTACTTC.